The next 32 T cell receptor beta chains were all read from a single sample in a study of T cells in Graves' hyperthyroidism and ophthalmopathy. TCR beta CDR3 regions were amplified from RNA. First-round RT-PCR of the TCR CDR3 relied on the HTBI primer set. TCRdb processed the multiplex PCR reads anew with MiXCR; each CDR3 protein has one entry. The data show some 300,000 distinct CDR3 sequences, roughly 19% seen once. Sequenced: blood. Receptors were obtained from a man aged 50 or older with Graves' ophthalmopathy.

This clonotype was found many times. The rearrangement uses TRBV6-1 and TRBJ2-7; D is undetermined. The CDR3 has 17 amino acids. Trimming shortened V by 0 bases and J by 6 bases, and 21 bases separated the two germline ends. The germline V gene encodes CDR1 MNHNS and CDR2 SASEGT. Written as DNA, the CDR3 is TGTGCCAGCAGTGAAGCCCTACTTGCTGGGCAGGTTGCCGAGCAGTACTTC. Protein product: CASSEALLAGQVAEQYF.

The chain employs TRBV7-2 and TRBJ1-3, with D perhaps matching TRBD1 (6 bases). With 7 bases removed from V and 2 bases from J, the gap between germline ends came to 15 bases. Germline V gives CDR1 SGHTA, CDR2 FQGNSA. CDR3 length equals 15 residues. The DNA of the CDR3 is TGTGCCAGCACGCACAGGGCGCTTGCTGGAAACACCATATATTTT. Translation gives CASTHRALAGNTIYF.

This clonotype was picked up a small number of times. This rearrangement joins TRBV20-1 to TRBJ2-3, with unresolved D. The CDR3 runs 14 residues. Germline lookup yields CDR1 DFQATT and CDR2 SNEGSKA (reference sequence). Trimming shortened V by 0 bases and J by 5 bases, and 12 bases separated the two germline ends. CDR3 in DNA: TGCAGTGCTAGAGATCCACTAAGGAGAGATACGCAGTATTTT. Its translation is CSARDPLRRDTQYF.

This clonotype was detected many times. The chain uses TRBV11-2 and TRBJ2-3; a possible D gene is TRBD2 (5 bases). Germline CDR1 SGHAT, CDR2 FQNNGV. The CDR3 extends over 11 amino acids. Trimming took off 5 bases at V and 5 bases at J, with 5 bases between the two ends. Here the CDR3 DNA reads TGTGCCAGCAGCCGGGGAGATACGCAGTATTTT. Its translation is CASSRGDTQYF.

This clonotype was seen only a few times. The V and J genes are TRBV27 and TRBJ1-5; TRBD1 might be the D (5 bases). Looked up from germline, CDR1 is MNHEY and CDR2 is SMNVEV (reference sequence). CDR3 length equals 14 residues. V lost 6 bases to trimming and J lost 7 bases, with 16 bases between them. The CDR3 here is CASSSAAGNQPQHF. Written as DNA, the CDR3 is TGTGCCAGCAGCTCCGCGGCAGGGAACCAGCCCCAGCATTTT.

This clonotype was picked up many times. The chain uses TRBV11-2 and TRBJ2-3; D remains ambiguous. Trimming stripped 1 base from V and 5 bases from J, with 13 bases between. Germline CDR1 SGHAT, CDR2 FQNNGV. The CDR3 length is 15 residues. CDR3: CASSLAPILGDTQYF. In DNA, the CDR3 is TGTGCCAGCAGCTTAGCCCCCATTCTGGGAGATACGCAGTATTTT.

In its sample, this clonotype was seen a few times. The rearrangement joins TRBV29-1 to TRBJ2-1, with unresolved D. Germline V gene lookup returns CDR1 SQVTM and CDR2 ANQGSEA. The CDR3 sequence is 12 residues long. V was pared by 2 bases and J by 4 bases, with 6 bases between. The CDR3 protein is CSVEPLYNEQFF. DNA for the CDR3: TGCAGCGTTGAACCCCTGTACAATGAGCAGTTCTTC.

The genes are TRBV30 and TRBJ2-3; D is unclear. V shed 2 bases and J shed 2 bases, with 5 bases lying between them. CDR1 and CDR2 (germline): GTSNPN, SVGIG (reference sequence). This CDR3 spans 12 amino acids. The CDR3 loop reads CAWSRNTDTQYF. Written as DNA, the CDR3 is TGTGCCTGGAGTCGGAACACAGATACGCAGTATTTT.

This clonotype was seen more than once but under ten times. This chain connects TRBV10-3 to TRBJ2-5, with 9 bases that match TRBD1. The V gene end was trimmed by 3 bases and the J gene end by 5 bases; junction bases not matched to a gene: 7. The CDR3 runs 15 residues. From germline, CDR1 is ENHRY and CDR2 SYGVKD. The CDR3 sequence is CAISDWDRVRETQYF. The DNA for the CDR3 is TGTGCCATCAGTGATTGGGACAGGGTTCGGGAGACCCAGTACTTC.

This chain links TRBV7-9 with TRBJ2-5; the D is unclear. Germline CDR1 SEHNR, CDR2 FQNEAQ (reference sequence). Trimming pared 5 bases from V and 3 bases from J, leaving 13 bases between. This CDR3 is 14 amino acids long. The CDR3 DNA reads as TGTGCCAGCAGCCCCATGGGCAGTAAAGAGACCCAGTACTTC. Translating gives CASSPMGSKETQYF.

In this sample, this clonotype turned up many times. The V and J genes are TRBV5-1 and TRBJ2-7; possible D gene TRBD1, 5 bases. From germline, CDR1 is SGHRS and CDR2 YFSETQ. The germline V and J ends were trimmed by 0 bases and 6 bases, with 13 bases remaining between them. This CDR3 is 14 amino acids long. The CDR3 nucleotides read TGCGCCAGCAGCTTGGAGCAGGTGGGGCGCGAGCAGTACTTC. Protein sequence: CASSLEQVGREQYF.

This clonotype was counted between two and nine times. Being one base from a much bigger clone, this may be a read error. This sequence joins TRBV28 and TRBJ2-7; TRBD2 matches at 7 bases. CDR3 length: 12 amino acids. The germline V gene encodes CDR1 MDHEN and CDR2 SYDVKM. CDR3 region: CASRGGAYERYF. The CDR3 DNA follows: TGTGCCAGCAGGGGAGGGGCCTACGAGCGGTACTTC. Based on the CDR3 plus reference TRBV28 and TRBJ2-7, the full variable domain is DVKVTQSSRYLVKRTGEKVFLECVQDMDHENMFWYRQDPGLGLRLIYFSYDVKMKEKGDIPEGYSVSREKKERFSLILESASTNQTSMYLCASRGGAYERYFGPGTRLTVT.

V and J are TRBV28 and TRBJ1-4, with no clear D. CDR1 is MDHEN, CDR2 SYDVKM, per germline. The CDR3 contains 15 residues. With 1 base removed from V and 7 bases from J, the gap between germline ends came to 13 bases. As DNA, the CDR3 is TGTGCCAGCAGTTTATTGGCCCCGTGGGGTGAAAAACTGTTTTTT. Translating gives CASSLLAPWGEKLFF.

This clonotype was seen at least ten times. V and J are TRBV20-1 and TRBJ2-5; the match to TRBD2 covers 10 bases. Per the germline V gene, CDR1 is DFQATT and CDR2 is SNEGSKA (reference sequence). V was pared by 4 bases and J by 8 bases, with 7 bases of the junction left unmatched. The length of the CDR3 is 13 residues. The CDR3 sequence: CSATGTSDPTQYF. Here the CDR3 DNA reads TGCAGTGCTACCGGGACTAGCGACCCCACCCAGTACTTC.

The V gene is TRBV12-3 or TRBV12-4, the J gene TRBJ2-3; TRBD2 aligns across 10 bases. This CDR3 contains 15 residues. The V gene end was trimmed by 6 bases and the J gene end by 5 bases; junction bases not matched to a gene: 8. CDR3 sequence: CASSGLAEAIDTQYF. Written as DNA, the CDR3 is TGTGCCAGCAGCGGACTAGCGGAAGCTATAGATACGCAGTATTTT.

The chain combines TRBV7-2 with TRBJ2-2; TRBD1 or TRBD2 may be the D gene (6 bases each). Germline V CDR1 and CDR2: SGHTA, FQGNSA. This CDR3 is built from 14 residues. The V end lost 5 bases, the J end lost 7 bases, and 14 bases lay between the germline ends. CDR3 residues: CASSPRGDSGELFF. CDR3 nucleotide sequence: TGTGCCAGCAGCCCTAGGGGGGATAGCGGGGAGCTGTTTTTT.

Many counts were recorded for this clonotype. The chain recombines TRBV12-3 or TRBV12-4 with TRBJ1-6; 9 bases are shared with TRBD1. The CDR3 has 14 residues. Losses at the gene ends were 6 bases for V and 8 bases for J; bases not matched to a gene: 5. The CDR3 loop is CASSLQGADSPLHF. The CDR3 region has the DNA TGTGCCAGCAGCCTACAGGGGGCGGATTCACCCCTCCACTTT.

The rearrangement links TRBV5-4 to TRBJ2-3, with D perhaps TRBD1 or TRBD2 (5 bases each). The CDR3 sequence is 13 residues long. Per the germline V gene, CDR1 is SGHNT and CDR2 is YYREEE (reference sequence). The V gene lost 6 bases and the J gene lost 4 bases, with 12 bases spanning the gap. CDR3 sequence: CASNGARPDTQYF. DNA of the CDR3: TGTGCCAGCAACGGGGCGAGGCCAGATACGCAGTATTTT.

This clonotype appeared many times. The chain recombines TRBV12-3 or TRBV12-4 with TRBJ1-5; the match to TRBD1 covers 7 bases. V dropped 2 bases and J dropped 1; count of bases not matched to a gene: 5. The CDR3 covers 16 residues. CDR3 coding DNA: TGTGCCAGCAGTTTAAGGACAGGTGCGAGCAATCAGCCCCAGCATTTT. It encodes CASSLRTGASNQPQHF.

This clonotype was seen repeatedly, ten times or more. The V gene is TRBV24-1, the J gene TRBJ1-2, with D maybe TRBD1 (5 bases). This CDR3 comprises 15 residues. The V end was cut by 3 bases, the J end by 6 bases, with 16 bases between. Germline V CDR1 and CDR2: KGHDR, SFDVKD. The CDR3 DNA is TGTGCCACCAGTGATACATTTGGGGGGATCGATGGCTACACCTTC. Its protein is CATSDTFGGIDGYTF.

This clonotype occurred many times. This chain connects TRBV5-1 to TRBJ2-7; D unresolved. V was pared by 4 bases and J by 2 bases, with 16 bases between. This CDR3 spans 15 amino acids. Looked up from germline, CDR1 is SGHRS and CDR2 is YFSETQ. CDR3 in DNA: TGCGCCAGCAGCCCGGAAGGCGGATGGGCCTACGAGCAGTACTTC. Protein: CASSPEGGWAYEQYF. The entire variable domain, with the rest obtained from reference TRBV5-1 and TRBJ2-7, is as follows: KAGVTQTPRYLIKTRGQQVTLSCSPISGHRSVSWYQQTPGQGLQFLFEYFSETQRNKGNFPGRFSGRQFSNSRSEMNVSTLELGDSALYLCASSPEGGWAYEQYFGPGTRLTVT.

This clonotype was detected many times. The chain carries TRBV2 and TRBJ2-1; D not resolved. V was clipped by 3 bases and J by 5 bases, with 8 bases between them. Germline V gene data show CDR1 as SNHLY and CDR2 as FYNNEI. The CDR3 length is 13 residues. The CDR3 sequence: CASSDRTHNEQFF. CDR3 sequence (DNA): TGTGCCAGCAGTGACCGGACCCACAATGAGCAGTTCTTC.

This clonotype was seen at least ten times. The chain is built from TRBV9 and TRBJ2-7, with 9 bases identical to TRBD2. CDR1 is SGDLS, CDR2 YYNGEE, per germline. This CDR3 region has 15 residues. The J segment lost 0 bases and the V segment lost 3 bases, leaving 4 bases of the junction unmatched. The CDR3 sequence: CASSATSGSSYEQYF. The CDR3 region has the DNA TGTGCCAGCAGCGCCACTAGCGGGTCCTCCTACGAGCAGTACTTC.

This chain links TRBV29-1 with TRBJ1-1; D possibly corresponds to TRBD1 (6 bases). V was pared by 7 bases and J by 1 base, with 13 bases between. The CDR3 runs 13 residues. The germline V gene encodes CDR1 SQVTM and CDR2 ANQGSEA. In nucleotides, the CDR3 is TGCAGCGCTCCCGGGACACAGAACACTGAAGCTTTCTTT. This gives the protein CSAPGTQNTEAFF. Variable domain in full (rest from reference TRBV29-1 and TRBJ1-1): SAVISQKPSRDICQRGTSLTIQCQVDSQVTMMFWYRQQPGQSLTLIATANQGSEATYESGFVIDKFPISRPNLTFSTLTVSNMSPEDSSIYLCSAPGTQNTEAFFGQGTRLTVV.

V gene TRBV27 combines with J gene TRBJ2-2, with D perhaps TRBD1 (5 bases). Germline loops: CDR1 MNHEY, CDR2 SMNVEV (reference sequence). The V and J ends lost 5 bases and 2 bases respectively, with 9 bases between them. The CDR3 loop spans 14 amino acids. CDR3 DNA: TGTGCCAGCAGTCGACAGCTTAACACCGGGGAGCTGTTTTTT. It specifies CASSRQLNTGELFF.

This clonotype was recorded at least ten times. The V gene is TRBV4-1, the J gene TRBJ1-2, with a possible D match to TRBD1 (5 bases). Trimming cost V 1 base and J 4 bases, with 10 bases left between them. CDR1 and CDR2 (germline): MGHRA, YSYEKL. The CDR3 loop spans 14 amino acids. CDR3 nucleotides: TGCGCCAGCAGCCAAGTGGGGACTGCCTATGGCTACACCTTC. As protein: CASSQVGTAYGYTF.

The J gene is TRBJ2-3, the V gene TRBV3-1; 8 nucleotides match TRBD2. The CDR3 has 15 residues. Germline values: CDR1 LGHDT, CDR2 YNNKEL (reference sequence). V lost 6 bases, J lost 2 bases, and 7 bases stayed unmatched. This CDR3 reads CASSLRRGATDTQYF. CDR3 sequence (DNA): TGTGCCAGCAGTCTTAGGCGGGGGGCCACAGATACGCAGTATTTT.

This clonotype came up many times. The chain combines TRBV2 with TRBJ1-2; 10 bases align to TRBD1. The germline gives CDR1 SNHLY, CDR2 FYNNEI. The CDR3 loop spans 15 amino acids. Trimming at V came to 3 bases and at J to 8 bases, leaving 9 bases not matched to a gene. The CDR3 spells CASSDATGGAGGYTF. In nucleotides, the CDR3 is TGTGCCAGCAGTGATGCGACAGGGGGCGCCGGGGGCTACACCTTC.

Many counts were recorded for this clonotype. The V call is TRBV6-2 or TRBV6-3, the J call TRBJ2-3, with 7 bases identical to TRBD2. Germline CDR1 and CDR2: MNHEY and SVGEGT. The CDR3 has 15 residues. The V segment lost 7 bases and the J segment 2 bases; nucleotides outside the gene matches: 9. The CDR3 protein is CASTDHGRSTDTQYF. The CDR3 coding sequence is TGTGCCAGCACGGACCACGGGAGGTCCACAGATACGCAGTATTTT.

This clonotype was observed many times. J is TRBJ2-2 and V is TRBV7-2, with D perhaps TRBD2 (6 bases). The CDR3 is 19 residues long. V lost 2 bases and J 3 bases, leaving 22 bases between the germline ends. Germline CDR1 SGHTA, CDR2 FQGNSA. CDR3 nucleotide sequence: TGTGCCAGCAGCTTATCACCCGGGACTCCCCGGGTCTACACCGGGGAGCTGTTTTTT. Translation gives CASSLSPGTPRVYTGELFF.

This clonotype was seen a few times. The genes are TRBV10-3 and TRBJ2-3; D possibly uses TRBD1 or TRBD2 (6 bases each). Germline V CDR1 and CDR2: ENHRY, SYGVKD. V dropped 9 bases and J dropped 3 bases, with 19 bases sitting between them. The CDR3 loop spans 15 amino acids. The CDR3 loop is CAINELGGLTDTQYF. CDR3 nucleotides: TGTGCCATAAATGAACTCGGGGGCCTGACAGATACGCAGTATTTT.

The CDR3 DNA reads TGTGCCAGCAGCTCATCAGTGGGAATCGGTTTTGAGCAGTTCTTC. Translating gives CASSSSVGIGFEQFF. The genes are TRBV7-9 and TRBJ2-1, with unresolved D. With 4 bases removed from V and 9 bases from J, the gap between germline ends came to 19 bases. The CDR3 extends over 15 amino acids. From germline, CDR1 is SEHNR and CDR2 FQNEAQ (reference sequence). The full variable domain, in which reference TRBV7-9 and TRBJ2-1 provide the parts outside the CDR3, is DTGVSQNPRHKITKRGQNVTFRCDPISEHNRLYWYRQTLGQGPEFLTYFQNEAQLEKSRLLSDRFSAERPKGSFSTLEIQRTEQGDSAMYLCASSSSVGIGFEQFFGPGTRLTVL.